These 11 T cell receptor beta chains came from one sample sequenced in a study of T cell repertoires in cytomegalovirus infection. These receptors lack a known antigen. TCRdb re-called the reads with MiXCR, one entry per CDR3 protein. The data hold about 770,000 distinct CDR3 sequences, with approximately 32% observed a single time. The input for sequencing was cultured CD8+ T cells from PBMCs, taken from culture after CMV antigen stimulation. The receptors stem from a human donor in good health (CMV status not recorded). Some clones in this sample may be carry-over from other donors' samples.

This sequence joins TRBV4-1 and TRBJ2-2, with D unresolved. The CDR3 sequence is 13 residues long. Germline V lookup: CDR1 MGHRA, CDR2 YSYEKL. Trimming removed 1 base at V and 3 bases at J, with 3 bases between. The CDR3: CASSQAYTGELFF. As DNA, the CDR3 is TGCGCCAGCAGCCAAGCTTACACCGGGGAGCTGTTTTTT.

The chain is built from TRBV27 and TRBJ2-7; D not certain. CDR1 MNHEY and CDR2 SMNVEV come from the germline V gene (reference sequence). The CDR3 is made up of 12 amino acids. Between the trimmed V and J ends, which lost 6 bases and 7 bases, there was a span of 13 bases. The CDR3 sequence is CASSSSSTEQYF. CDR3 in DNA: TGTGCCAGCAGCTCAAGTAGCACTGAGCAGTACTTC.

In this sample, this clonotype turned up many times. The chain has TRBV7-2 and TRBJ2-1; no reliable D call. The CDR3 is 15 amino acids. The germline CDR1 and CDR2 sequences are SGHTA and FQGNSA. V lost 6 bases to trimming and J lost 4 bases, with 16 bases between them. As DNA, the CDR3 is TGTGCCAGCAGTTTTACCCCAAGTCCATACAATGAGCAGTTCTTC. It yields the protein CASSFTPSPYNEQFF.

The J gene is TRBJ1-6, the V gene TRBV7-6; the D is unclear. The V and J ends lost 5 bases and 8 bases respectively, with 13 bases between them. This CDR3 spans 14 amino acids. Per germline, CDR1 SGHVS and CDR2 FNYEAQ. The chain's CDR3 is CASSNRSSDSPLHF. The CDR3 DNA is TGTGCCAGCAGCAACCGGAGTAGCGATTCACCCCTCCACTTT.

This clonotype was counted only a few times. The chain links TRBV7-6 to TRBJ1-6; the match to TRBD1 covers 8 bases. This CDR3 spans 15 amino acids. Germline V gene data show CDR1 as SGHVS and CDR2 as FNYEAQ. V shed 1 base and J 9 bases; nucleotides not matched to a gene: 5. The CDR3 is CASSLEAGGFSPLHF. The CDR3 coding sequence is TGTGCCAGCAGCTTAGAGGCAGGGGGCTTTTCACCCCTCCACTTT.

This clonotype occurred many times. The gene calls are TRBV7-2 and TRBJ1-4; D is uncertain. Trimming pared 1 base from V and 8 bases from J, leaving 14 bases between. CDR1 is SGHTA and CDR2 is FQGNSA in the germline V gene. The CDR3 contains 15 residues. The CDR3 DNA sequence: TGTGCCAGCAGCTTAGACTCTAGGGTGAGGGAAAAACTGTTTTTT. It is translated as CASSLDSRVREKLFF.

The V gene is TRBV29-1, the J gene TRBJ2-1; D is possibly TRBD2 (6 bases). Germline CDR1 reads SQVTM; CDR2 reads ANQGSEA. The V end was cut by 8 bases, the J end by 9 bases, with 8 bases between. The CDR3 is 9 amino acids. CDR3 bases: TGCAGCCCCGGGGGTGAGCAGTTCTTC. This gives the protein CSPGGEQFF.

V is TRBV7-9 and J is TRBJ2-3; 7 bases agree with TRBD1. The V gene end was trimmed by 7 bases and the J gene end by 6 bases; junction bases not matched to a gene: 19. Looked up from germline, CDR1 is SEHNR and CDR2 is FQNEAQ (reference sequence). CDR3 length equals 17 residues. In DNA form, the CDR3 reads TGTGCCAGCATCTCGGGATCCGGGACAGCCCCCTTTGATACGCAGTATTTT. Its translation is CASISGSGTAPFDTQYF.

The V and J genes are TRBV6-5 and TRBJ2-3; no clear D gene. Germline V gene data show CDR1 as MNHEY and CDR2 as SVGAGI. The CDR3 contains 13 residues. V was shortened by 10 bases and J by 0 bases, with 11 bases between the two germline ends. In nucleotides, the CDR3 is TGTGCCACCTCATGGGCAAGCACAGATACGCAGTATTTT. Translating gives CATSWASTDTQYF.

This clonotype turned up a few times. The chain links TRBV7-8 to TRBJ1-1; 8 bases map to TRBD1. The CDR3 loop spans 14 amino acids. Germline V gene sequence: CDR1 SGHVS, CDR2 FQNEAQ. V lost 2 bases, J lost 6 bases, and 5 bases stayed unmatched. In nucleotides, the CDR3 is TGTGCCAGCAGCTTATACTGGGGACAGGCTGAAGCTTTCTTT. It specifies CASSLYWGQAEAFF. Filled out from reference TRBV7-8 and TRBJ1-1, the complete variable domain reads GAGVSQSPRYKVAKRGQDVALRCDPISGHVSLFWYQQALGQGPEFLTYFQNEAQLDKSGLPSDRFFAERPEGSVSTLKIQRTQQEDSAVYLCASSLYWGQAEAFFGQGTRLTVV.

The chain couples TRBV6-8 to TRBJ1-4, with D possibly being TRBD1 (5 bases). The CDR3 is made up of 15 amino acids. Germline assignment: CDR1 MNHGY and CDR2 SAAAGT. The V and J ends lost 6 bases and 4 bases respectively, with 15 bases between them. CDR3 sequence: CASSFGTDINEKLFF. For the CDR3, the DNA is TGTGCCAGCAGCTTTGGGACGGACATTAATGAAAAACTGTTTTTT.